The 18 T cell receptor beta chains given below trace back to one sample, sequenced in a study of blood T cell repertoires in COVID-19. TCRdb's table, derived via immunoSEQ multiplex PCR, lists solely in-frame clones and lacks some. The sample contains fewer than 90,000 clones, about three quarters of which appear only once. Input material: peripheral blood. The receptor source for this set is an elderly woman with acute or convalescent COVID-19.

The V gene is TRBV4-3, the J gene TRBJ1-2; the D gene is possibly TRBD1 (6 bases). The CDR3 has 15 amino acids. Germline V lookup: CDR1 LGHNA, CDR2 YSLEER. V shed 5 bases and J shed 4 bases, with 17 bases lying between them. CDR3 amino acids: CASSSEAGVGYGYTF. The CDR3 DNA reads as TGCGCCAGCAGCTCAGAAGCAGGGGTGGGCTATGGCTACACCTTC.

The V call is TRBV7-2, the J call TRBJ1-2; TRBD1 matches at 8 bases. The J segment lost 4 bases and the V segment lost 1 base, leaving 5 bases of the junction unmatched. Germline loops: CDR1 SGHTA, CDR2 FQGNSA. This CDR3 is 15 amino acids long. CDR3 loop: CASSLGTGGGYGYTF. CDR3 DNA: TGTGCCAGCAGCTTAGGTACAGGGGGGGGCTATGGCTACACCTTC.

V is TRBV7-9 and J is TRBJ1-2, with D unclear. The CDR3 sequence is 13 residues long. The V end was cut by 2 bases, the J end by 7 bases, with 11 bases between. Looked up from germline, CDR1 is SEHNR and CDR2 is FQNEAQ (reference sequence). The CDR3 protein is CASSLQEVAGYTF. CDR3 DNA: TGTGCCAGCAGCTTACAGGAGGTGGCTGGCTACACCTTC.

The chain uses TRBV5-4 and TRBJ1-3; 9 bases are a match to TRBD1. Looked up from germline, CDR1 is SGHNT and CDR2 is YYREEE (reference sequence). This CDR3 has 14 residues. The CDR3 here is CASGQGTTGNTIYF. CDR3 sequence (DNA): TGTGCGAGCGGACAGGGGACGACTGGAAACACCATATATTTT.

This chain uses TRBV6-5 with TRBJ1-2; TRBD1 agrees at 9 bases. Losses at the gene ends were 5 bases for V and 3 bases for J; bases not matched to a gene: 1. CDR1 and CDR2 (germline): MNHEY, SVGAGI. The CDR3 sequence is 13 residues long. CDR3 amino acids: CASSRTGDYGYTF. In DNA form, the CDR3 reads TGTGCCAGCAGTCGGACAGGGGACTATGGCTACACCTTC.

This chain links TRBV19 with TRBJ1-5, with a weak D call TRBD1 (5 bases). Deletions cut 5 bases from V and 2 bases from J, with 16 bases between. Germline V gene data show CDR1 as LNHDA and CDR2 as SQIVND (reference sequence). The CDR3 is 16 amino acids. The chain's CDR3 is CASSPSGFRGNQPQHF. CDR3 nucleotides: TGTGCCAGTAGTCCCTCTGGTTTCAGGGGCAATCAGCCCCAGCATTTT.

In this sample, this clone turned up once. The rearrangement uses TRBV5-1 and TRBJ2-2, with 7 bases fitting TRBD1. The CDR3 has 15 amino acids. Trimming removed 7 bases from V and 2 bases from J; junction bases left unmatched: 8. The V gene's germline CDR1 is SGHRS and CDR2 YFSETQ. The CDR3 DNA reads as TGCGCCAGCGGGCACGGGACAGATAACACCGGGGAGCTGTTTTTT. This codes for CASGHGTDNTGELFF.

In its sample, this clone was seen many times. This rearrangement joins TRBV9 to TRBJ1-2, with D tentatively TRBD1 (6 bases). The CDR3 has 14 amino acids. The ends were cut back, 3 bases at V and 7 bases at J, with 16 bases in the middle. CDR1 and CDR2 (germline): SGDLS, YYNGEE. DNA of the CDR3: TGTGCCAGCAGCGCAGGGGATCCTCTACCTGGCTACACCTTC. This translates into CASSAGDPLPGYTF.

The CDR3 coding sequence is TGCGCCAGCAGCTTCTTAACTGACACCGGGGAGCTGTTTTTT. Residues: CASSFLTDTGELFF. The rearrangement uses TRBV5-1 and TRBJ2-2; D unclear. CDR1 and CDR2 (germline): SGHRS, YFSETQ. The V end was cut by 2 bases, the J end by 3 bases, with 8 bases between. CDR3 length: 14 residues. The full variable domain, with the rest looked up from reference TRBV5-1 and TRBJ2-2, is KAGVTQTPRYLIKTRGQQVTLSCSPISGHRSVSWYQQTPGQGLQFLFEYFSETQRNKGNFPGRFSGRQFSNSRSEMNVSTLELGDSALYLCASSFLTDTGELFFGEGSRLTVL.

The chain carries TRBV10-3 and TRBJ1-6; D gene uncertain. The CDR3 loop spans 13 amino acids. The V gene lost 7 bases and the J gene lost 7 bases, with 11 bases spanning the gap. CDR1 is ENHRY and CDR2 is SYGVKD in the germline V gene. DNA of the CDR3: TGTGCCATCACCGCTAGGGAGAATTCACCCCTCCACTTT. It specifies CAITARENSPLHF.

In DNA, the CDR3 is TGTGCCAGCAGTCCCACCGTGGGGGGTTTTTCGCACATTCAGTACTTC. This sequence encodes CASSPTVGGFSHIQYF. J is TRBJ2-4 and V is TRBV6-2 or TRBV6-3, with a tentative D call TRBD2 (6 bases). The V end lost 5 bases, the J end lost 8 bases, and 22 bases lay between the germline ends. CDR1 and CDR2 (germline): MNHEY, SVGEGT. There are 16 residues in the CDR3.

The CDR3 DNA reads TGCGCCAGCAGCCCATGGGACAGGGACGATGGCTACACCTTC. Its protein product is CASSPWDRDDGYTF. This chain connects TRBV5-1 to TRBJ1-2; TRBD1 agrees at 9 bases. The CDR3 covers 14 residues. Germline lookup yields CDR1 SGHRS and CDR2 YFSETQ. Trimming cost V 4 bases and J 6 bases; bases outside gene matches: 7.

A single count supports this clone. This sequence joins TRBV19 and TRBJ1-1; D perhaps matches TRBD1 (5 bases). The CDR3 covers 17 residues. V lost 4 bases and J 1 base, leaving 19 bases between the germline ends. From germline, CDR1 is LNHDA and CDR2 SQIVND (reference sequence). CDR3 region: CASSTTNGQVRNTEAFF. Here the CDR3 DNA reads TGTGCCAGTAGTACAACAAACGGACAAGTTAGGAACACTGAAGCTTTCTTT. The whole variable domain, remainder taken from reference TRBV19 and TRBJ1-1, is DGGITQSPKYLFRKEGQNVTLSCEQNLNHDAMYWYRQDPGQGLRLIYYSQIVNDFQKGDIAEGYSVSREKKESFPLTVTSAQKNPTAFYLCASSTTNGQVRNTEAFFGQGTRLTVV.

Points on this clone: Other DNA sequences in this sample translate to the same CDR3. V gene TRBV18 combines with J gene TRBJ2-3; 7 bases match TRBD1. Germline CDR1 KGHSH, CDR2 LQKENI. This CDR3 contains 15 residues. The ends lost 0 bases at V and 3 bases at J; junction bases unmatched: 3. The CDR3 here is CASSPPGQLTDTQYF. In DNA form, the CDR3 reads TGTGCCAGCTCACCACCGGGACAGCTAACAGATACGCAGTATTTT.

The gene calls are TRBV4-1 and TRBJ1-4; perhaps TRBD1 as D (6 bases). Trimming pared 1 base from V and 8 bases from J, leaving 20 bases between. CDR3 length: 17 amino acids. Germline V gene sequence: CDR1 MGHRA, CDR2 YSYEKL. Here the CDR3 reads CASSQAPLRGGDEKLFF. CDR3 coding DNA: TGCGCCAGCAGCCAAGCTCCCTTGAGAGGGGGAGACGAAAAACTGTTTTTT.

This clone came up once. The chain carries TRBV7-8 and TRBJ2-1; 7 bases line up with TRBD1. The trim removed 2 bases at V and 0 bases at J, leaving 4 bases unmatched. CDR1 is SGHVS, CDR2 FQNEAQ, per germline. The CDR3 loop spans 16 amino acids. The CDR3 sequence is CASSLRAGGSYNEQFF. The CDR3, as DNA: TGTGCCAGCAGCTTAAGGGCAGGGGGCTCCTACAATGAGCAGTTCTTC. The whole variable domain, filled in from reference TRBV7-8 and TRBJ2-1, reads GAGVSQSPRYKVAKRGQDVALRCDPISGHVSLFWYQQALGQGPEFLTYFQNEAQLDKSGLPSDRFFAERPEGSVSTLKIQRTQQEDSAVYLCASSLRAGGSYNEQFFGPGTRLTVL.

This clone occurred once. This chain connects TRBV15 to TRBJ2-1, with 7 bases identical to TRBD1. Germline CDR1 reads LNHNV; CDR2 reads YYDKDF (reference sequence). This CDR3 spans 12 amino acids. The V gene end was trimmed by 5 bases and the J gene end by 15 bases; junction bases not matched to a gene: 10. CDR3 nucleotides: TGTGCCACCAGCCTCGACGACAGGGCACGGTTCTTC. Its protein is CATSLDDRARFF. Filled out from reference TRBV15 and TRBJ2-1, the complete variable domain reads DAMVIQNPRYQVTQFGKPVTLSCSQTLNHNVMYWYQQKSSQAPKLLFHYYDKDFNNEADTPDNFQSRRPNTSFCFLDIRSPGLGDTAMYLCATSLDDRARFFGPGTRLTVL.

The chain recombines TRBV7-7 with TRBJ2-2; a possible D gene is TRBD1 (9 bases). CDR1 is SSHAT, CDR2 FNYEAQ, per germline (reference sequence). The CDR3 has 14 residues. The CDR3 loop reads CASGDRANTGELFF. The CDR3 coding sequence is TGTGCTAGCGGGGACAGGGCGAACACCGGGGAGCTGTTTTTT.